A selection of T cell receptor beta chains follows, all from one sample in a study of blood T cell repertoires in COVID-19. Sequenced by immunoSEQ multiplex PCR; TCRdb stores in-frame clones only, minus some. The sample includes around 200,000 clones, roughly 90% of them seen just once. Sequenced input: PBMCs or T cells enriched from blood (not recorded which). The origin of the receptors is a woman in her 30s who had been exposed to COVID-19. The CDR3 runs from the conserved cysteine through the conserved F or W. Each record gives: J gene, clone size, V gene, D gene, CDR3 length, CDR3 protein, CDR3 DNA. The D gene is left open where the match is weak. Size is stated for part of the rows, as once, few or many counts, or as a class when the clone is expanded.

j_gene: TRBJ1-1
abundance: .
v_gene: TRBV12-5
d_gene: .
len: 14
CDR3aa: CASGLHVRQPEAFF
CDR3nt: TGTGCTAGTGGTTTGCATGTTAGACAGCCTGAAGCTTTCTTT

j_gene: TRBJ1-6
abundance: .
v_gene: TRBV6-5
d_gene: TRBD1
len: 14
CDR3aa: CASKDGTGVSPLHF
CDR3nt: TGTGCCAGCAAAGACGGGACAGGGGTTTCACCCCTCCACTTT

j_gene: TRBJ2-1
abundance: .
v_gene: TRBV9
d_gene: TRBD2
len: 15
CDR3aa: CASSPAGGNYNEQFF
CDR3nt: TGTGCCAGCAGCCCAGCGGGGGGGAACTACAATGAGCAGTTCTTC

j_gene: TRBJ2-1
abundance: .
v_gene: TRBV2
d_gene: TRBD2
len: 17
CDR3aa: CASSEGFGGGPYNEQFF
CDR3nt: TGTGCCAGCAGTGAAGGTTTCGGGGGGGGCCCCTACAATGAGCAGTTCTTC

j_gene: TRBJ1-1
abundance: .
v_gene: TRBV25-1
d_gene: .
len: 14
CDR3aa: CASSDIGVSTEAFF
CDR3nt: TGTGCCAGCAGTGATATAGGGGTTAGCACTGAAGCTTTCTTT

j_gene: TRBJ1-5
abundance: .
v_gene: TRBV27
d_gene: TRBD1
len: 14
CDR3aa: CASSRGQGNQPQHF
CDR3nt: TGTGCCAGCAGTAGGGGACAGGGCAATCAGCCCCAGCATTTT

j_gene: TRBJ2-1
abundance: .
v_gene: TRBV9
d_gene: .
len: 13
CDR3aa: CASSVGGRNEQFF
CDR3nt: TGTGCCAGCAGCGTGGGGGGGCGGAATGAGCAGTTCTTC

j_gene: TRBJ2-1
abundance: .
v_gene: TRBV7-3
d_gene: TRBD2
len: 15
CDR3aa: CASSGGLAAYNEQFF
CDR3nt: TGTGCCAGCAGCGGAGGACTAGCGGCTTACAATGAGCAGTTCTTC

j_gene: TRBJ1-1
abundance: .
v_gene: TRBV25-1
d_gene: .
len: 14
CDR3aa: CASSESTGNTEAFF
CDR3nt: TGTGCCAGCAGTGAATCAACAGGGAACACTGAAGCTTTCTTT

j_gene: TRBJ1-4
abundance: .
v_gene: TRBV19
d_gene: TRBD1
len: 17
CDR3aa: CASSPGLPGTANEKLFF
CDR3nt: TGTGCCAGTAGTCCTGGACTTCCCGGGACAGCAAATGAAAAACTGTTTTTT

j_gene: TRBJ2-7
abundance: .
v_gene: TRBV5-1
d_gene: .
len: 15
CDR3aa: CASSTGGGAGYEQYF
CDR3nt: TGCGCCAGCAGCACTGGTGGGGGGGCAGGCTACGAGCAGTACTTC

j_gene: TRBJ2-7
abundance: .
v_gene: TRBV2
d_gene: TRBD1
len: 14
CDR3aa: CASGDREHPYEQYF
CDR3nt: TGTGCCAGCGGGGACAGGGAGCACCCCTACGAGCAGTACTTC

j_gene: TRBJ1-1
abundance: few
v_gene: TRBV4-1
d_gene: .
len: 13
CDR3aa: CASSQGPAGEAFF
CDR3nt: TGCGCCAGCAGCCAGGGCCCTGCGGGTGAAGCTTTCTTT

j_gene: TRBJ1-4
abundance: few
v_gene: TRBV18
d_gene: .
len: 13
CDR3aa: CASSGGVGEKLFF
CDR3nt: TGTGCCAGCTCAGGGGGCGTGGGTGAAAAACTGTTTTTT

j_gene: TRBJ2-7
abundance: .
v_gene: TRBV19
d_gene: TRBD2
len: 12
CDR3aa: CASSPLAGEQYF
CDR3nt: TGTGCCAGTAGTCCACTAGCGGGGGAGCAGTACTTC

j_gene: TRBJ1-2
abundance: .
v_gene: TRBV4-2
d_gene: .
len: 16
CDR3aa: CASSQVAGSSNSGYTF
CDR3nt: TGTGCCAGCAGCCAAGTTGCGGGGAGCTCTAATTCAGGCTACACCTTC

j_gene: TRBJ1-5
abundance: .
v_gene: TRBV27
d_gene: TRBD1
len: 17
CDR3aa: CASSLEAQGGPNQPQHF
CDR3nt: TGTGCCAGCAGTTTAGAGGCACAGGGGGGGCCCAATCAGCCCCAGCATTTT

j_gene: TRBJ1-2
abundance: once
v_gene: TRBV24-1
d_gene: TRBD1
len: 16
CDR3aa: CATSGFRGTGEYGYTF
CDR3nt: TGTGCCACCAGTGGATTTAGGGGGACAGGGGAGTATGGCTACACCTTC

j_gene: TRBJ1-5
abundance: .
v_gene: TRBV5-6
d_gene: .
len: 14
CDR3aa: CASSLIGGNQPQHF
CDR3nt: TGTGCCAGCAGCTTGATAGGGGGAAATCAGCCCCAGCATTTT

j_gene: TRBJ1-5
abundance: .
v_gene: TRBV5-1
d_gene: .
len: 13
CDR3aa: CASRLGEDQPQHF
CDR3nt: TGCGCCAGCAGATTGGGAGAGGATCAGCCCCAGCATTTT

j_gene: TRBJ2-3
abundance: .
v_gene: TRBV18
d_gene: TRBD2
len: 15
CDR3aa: CASSPLRSGADTQYF
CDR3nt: TGTGCCAGCTCACCACTACGAAGCGGGGCGGATACGCAGTATTTT

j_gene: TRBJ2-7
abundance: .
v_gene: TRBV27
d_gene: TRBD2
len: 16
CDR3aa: CASSLTGTSGGYEQYF
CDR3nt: TGTGCCAGCAGTTTAACCGGGACTAGCGGGGGCTACGAGCAGTACTTC

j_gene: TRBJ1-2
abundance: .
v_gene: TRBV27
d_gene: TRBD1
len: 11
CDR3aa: CASSSQGAVHF
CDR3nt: TGTGCCAGCAGCTCCCAGGGGGCCGTTCACTTC

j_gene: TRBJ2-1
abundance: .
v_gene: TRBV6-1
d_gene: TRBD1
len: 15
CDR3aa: CASSEVGQGRDEQFF
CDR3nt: TGTGCCAGCAGTGAAGTGGGACAGGGGAGGGATGAGCAGTTCTTC

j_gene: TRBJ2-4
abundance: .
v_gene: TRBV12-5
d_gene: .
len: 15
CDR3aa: CASGAGTATKNIQYF
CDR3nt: TGTGCTAGTGGGGCGGGGACAGCGACTAAAAACATTCAGTACTTC

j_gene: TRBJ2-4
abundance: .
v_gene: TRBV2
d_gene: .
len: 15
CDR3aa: CASTNDGSAKNIQYF
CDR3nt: TGTGCCAGCACCAACGACGGGTCAGCCAAAAACATTCAGTACTTC

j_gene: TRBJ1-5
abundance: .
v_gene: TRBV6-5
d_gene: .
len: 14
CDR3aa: CASSSDRLYQPQHF
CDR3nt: TGTGCCAGCAGTTCCGACAGGCTATATCAGCCCCAGCATTTT